This is a list of T cell receptor beta chains from one sample in a study of blood T cell repertoires in COVID-19. The table came from immunoSEQ multiplex PCR; TCRdb's copy has only in-frame clones and leaves some out. The sample consists of under 200,000 clones, 80% to 90% of them appearing once. The sequencing sample was made of peripheral blood. Receptors originate from a woman aged 60-70 years who had recovered from COVID-19. Both conserved end residues are part of each CDR3. The D gene is left open where the match is weak. Some rows have no size entry. The others give once, few or many, or a class for an expanded clone.

size: -
D: TRBD1
J: TRBJ2-7
V: TRBV19
CDR3: CASSIAGTGNYEQYF
DNA: TGTGCCAGTAGTATAGCCGGGACAGGGAACTACGAGCAGTACTTC

size: -
D: TRBD1
J: TRBJ2-3
V: TRBV15
CDR3: CATSTEATGQYTDTQYF
DNA: TGTGCCACCAGCACAGAGGCGACAGGGCAATATACAGATACGCAGTATTTT

size: -
D: TRBD1
J: TRBJ1-5
V: TRBV12-3/TRBV12-4
CDR3: CASSLGQGQPQHF
DNA: TGTGCCAGCAGTTTGGGACAGGGCCAGCCCCAGCATTTT

size: -
D: -
J: TRBJ1-5
V: TRBV4-3
CDR3: CASSQDLRGVGQPQHF
DNA: TGCGCCAGCAGCCAAGATCTAAGGGGTGTAGGCCAGCCCCAGCATTTT

size: -
D: TRBD2
J: TRBJ2-3
V: TRBV5-1
CDR3: CASSLGLAGGGGTQYF
DNA: TGCGCCAGCAGCTTGGGACTAGCGGGGGGCGGGGGTACGCAGTATTTT

size: few
D: TRBD1
J: TRBJ1-6
V: TRBV11-2
CDR3: CASSLVGQGNSPLHF
DNA: TGTGCCAGCAGCTTAGTGGGACAGGGAAATTCACCCCTCCACTTT

size: -
D: TRBD1
J: TRBJ2-5
V: TRBV29-1
CDR3: CSVIPGQGLQETQYF
DNA: TGCAGCGTTATACCGGGACAGGGACTTCAAGAGACCCAGTACTTC

size: -
D: -
J: TRBJ1-2
V: TRBV7-9
CDR3: CASTSSLKGYTF
DNA: TGTGCCAGCACCTCTTCTCTAAAAGGCTACACCTTC

size: -
D: TRBD1
J: TRBJ1-1
V: TRBV2
CDR3: CASSEARQGVSYTEAFF
DNA: TGTGCCAGCAGCGAAGCTCGCCAGGGGGTCTCGTACACTGAAGCTTTCTTT

size: -
D: -
J: TRBJ2-3
V: TRBV28
CDR3: CASSSSDTQYF
DNA: TGTGCCAGCAGTAGCTCAGATACGCAGTATTTT

size: -
D: -
J: TRBJ1-1
V: TRBV9
CDR3: CASSVAQGNTEAFF
DNA: TGTGCCAGCAGCGTAGCACAGGGGAACACTGAAGCTTTCTTT

size: -
D: -
J: TRBJ2-7
V: TRBV6-1
CDR3: CASSEGAVRSYEQYF
DNA: TGTGCCAGCAGTGAGGGAGCTGTTCGGTCCTACGAGCAGTACTTC

size: -
D: -
J: TRBJ1-6
V: TRBV7-9
CDR3: CASSWEKVSPLHF
DNA: TGTGCCAGCAGCTGGGAGAAGGTTTCACCCCTCCACTTT

size: -
D: -
J: TRBJ1-2
V: TRBV28
CDR3: CASSLSTGGYGYTF
DNA: TGTGCCAGCAGTTTAAGCACAGGCGGCTATGGCTACACCTTC

size: -
D: TRBD1
J: TRBJ1-2
V: TRBV7-9
CDR3: CASSLNRGDYGYTF
DNA: TGTGCCAGCAGCTTAAACAGGGGCGACTATGGCTACACCTTC

size: few
D: TRBD1
J: TRBJ1-1
V: TRBV27
CDR3: CASSPRQGNTEAFF
DNA: TGTGCCAGCAGTCCGCGACAGGGGAACACTGAAGCTTTCTTT

size: -
D: -
J: TRBJ2-3
V: TRBV19
CDR3: CASSFGSSNTQYF
DNA: TGTGCCAGTAGTTTCGGCTCTAGCAATACGCAGTATTTT

size: -
D: -
J: TRBJ1-2
V: TRBV7-9
CDR3: CASSLSAGDYGYTF
DNA: TGTGCCAGCAGCTTATCAGCAGGGGACTATGGCTACACCTTC

size: -
D: TRBD1
J: TRBJ1-6
V: TRBV7-6
CDR3: CASSEDTGGAYNSPLHF
DNA: TGTGCCAGCAGCGAAGATACAGGGGGCGCCTATAATTCACCCCTCCACTTT

size: -
D: -
J: TRBJ1-2
V: TRBV10-1
CDR3: CASSDSGTAGGDYGYTF
DNA: TGCGCCAGCAGTGATTCCGGGACCGCGGGAGGTGACTATGGCTACACCTTC

size: -
D: -
J: TRBJ1-6
V: TRBV3-1/TRBV3-2
CDR3: CASSGGVAIDSPLHF
DNA: TGTGCCAGCAGCGGGGGGGTAGCGATAGATTCACCCCTCCACTTT

size: -
D: -
J: TRBJ1-1
V: TRBV21-1
CDR3: CASSKGTRDRGSTEAFF
DNA: TGTGCCAGCAGCAAAGGTACCCGGGACAGGGGATCAACTGAAGCTTTCTTT

size: -
D: TRBD1
J: TRBJ1-6
V: TRBV6-5
CDR3: CASRSGQGSNSPLHF
DNA: TGTGCCAGCAGATCGGGACAGGGGTCGAATTCACCCCTCCACTTT

size: few
D: TRBD1
J: TRBJ1-6
V: TRBV30
CDR3: CAWGQGYNSPLHF
DNA: TGTGCCTGGGGACAGGGGTATAATTCACCCCTCCACTTT